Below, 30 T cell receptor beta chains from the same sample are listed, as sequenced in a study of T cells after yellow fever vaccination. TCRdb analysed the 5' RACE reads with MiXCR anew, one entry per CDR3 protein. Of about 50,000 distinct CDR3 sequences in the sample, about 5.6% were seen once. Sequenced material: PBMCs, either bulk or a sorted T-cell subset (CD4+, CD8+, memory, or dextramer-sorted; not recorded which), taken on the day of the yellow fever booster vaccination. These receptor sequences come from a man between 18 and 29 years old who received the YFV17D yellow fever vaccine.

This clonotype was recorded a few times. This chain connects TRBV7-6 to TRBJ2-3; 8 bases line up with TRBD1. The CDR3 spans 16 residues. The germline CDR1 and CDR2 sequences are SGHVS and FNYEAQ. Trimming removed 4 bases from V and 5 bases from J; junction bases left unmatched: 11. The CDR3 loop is CASSSWQGATRDTQYF. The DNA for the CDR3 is TGTGCCAGCAGCTCGTGGCAGGGGGCGACGCGAGATACGCAGTATTTT. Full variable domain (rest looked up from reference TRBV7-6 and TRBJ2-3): GAGVSQSPRYKVTKRGQDVALRCDPISGHVSLYWYRQALGQGPEFLTYFNYEAQQDKSGLPNDRFSAERPEGSISTLTIQRTEQRDSAMYRCASSSWQGATRDTQYFGPGTRLTVL.

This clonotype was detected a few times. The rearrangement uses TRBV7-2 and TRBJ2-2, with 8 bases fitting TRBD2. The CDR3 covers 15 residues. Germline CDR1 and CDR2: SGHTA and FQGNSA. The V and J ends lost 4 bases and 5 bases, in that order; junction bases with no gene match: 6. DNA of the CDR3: TGTGCCAGCAGCTGGTGGACTAGCAGAACCGGGGAGCTGTTTTTT. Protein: CASSWWTSRTGELFF.

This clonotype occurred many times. The chain's CDR3 is CASSLFIYYEQYF. CDR3 coding DNA: TGTGCCAGCAGTTTGTTTATTTACTACGAGCAGTACTTC. This rearrangement joins TRBV12-3 or TRBV12-4 to TRBJ2-7; D is ambiguous. V was cut by 3 bases and J by 3 bases, with 9 bases left in between. This CDR3 region has 13 residues.

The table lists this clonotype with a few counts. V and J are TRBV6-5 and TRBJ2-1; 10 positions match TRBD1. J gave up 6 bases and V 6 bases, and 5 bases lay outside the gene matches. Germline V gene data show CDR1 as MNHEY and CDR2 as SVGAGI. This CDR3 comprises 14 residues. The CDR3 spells CASSPGQGPNEQFF. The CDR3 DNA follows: TGTGCCAGCAGCCCGGGACAGGGGCCCAATGAGCAGTTCTTC.

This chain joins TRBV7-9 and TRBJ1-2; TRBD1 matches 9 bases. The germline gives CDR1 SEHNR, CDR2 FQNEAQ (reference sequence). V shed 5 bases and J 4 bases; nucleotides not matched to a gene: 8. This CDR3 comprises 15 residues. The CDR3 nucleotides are TGTGCCAGCAGCCCATCACAGGGGGCCGGCTATGGCTACACCTTC. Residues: CASSPSQGAGYGYTF.

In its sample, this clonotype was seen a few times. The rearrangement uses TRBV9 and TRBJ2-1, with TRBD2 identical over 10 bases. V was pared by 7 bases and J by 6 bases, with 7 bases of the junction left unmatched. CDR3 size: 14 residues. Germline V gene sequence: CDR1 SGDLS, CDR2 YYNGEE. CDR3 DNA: TGTGCCAGCGGGGAGCGGGGGGGCCGCAATGAGCAGTTCTTC. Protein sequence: CASGERGGRNEQFF. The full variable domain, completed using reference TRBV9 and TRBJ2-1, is DSGVTQTPKHLITATGQRVTLRCSPRSGDLSVYWYQQSLDQGLQFLIQYYNGEERAKGNILERFSAQQFPDLHSELNLSSLELGDSALYFCASGERGGRNEQFFGPGTRLTVL.

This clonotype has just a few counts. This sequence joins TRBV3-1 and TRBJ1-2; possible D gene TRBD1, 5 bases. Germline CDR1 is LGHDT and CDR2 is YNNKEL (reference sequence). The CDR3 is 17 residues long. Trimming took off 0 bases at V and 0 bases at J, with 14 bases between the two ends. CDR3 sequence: CASSQDLGDRANYGYTF. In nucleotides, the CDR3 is TGTGCCAGCAGCCAAGATTTAGGGGACCGAGCTAACTATGGCTACACCTTC. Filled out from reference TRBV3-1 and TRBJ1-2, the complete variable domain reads DTAVSQTPKYLVTQMGNDKSIKCEQNLGHDTMYWYKQDSKKFLKIMFSYNNKELIINETVPNRFSPKSPDKAHLNLHINSLELGDSAVYFCASSQDLGDRANYGYTFGSGTRLTVV.

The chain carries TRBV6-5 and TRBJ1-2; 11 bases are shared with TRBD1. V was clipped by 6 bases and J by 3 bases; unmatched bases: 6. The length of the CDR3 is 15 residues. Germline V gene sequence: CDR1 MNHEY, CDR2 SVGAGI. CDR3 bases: TGTGCCAGCAGACGCAGGGACAGGGGGGACTATGGCTACACCTTC. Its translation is CASRRRDRGDYGYTF.

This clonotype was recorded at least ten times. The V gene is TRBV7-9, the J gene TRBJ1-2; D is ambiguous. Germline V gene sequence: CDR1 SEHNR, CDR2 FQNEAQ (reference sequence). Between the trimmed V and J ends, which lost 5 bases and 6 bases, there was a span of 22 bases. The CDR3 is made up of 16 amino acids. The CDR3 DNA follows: TGTGCCAGCAGCCCCCCGGAGGGATTCCCTATGAATGGCTACACCTTC. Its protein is CASSPPEGFPMNGYTF. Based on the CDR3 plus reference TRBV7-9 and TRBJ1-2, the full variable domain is DTGVSQNPRHKITKRGQNVTFRCDPISEHNRLYWYRQTLGQGPEFLTYFQNEAQLEKSRLLSDRFSAERPKGSFSTLEIQRTEQGDSAMYLCASSPPEGFPMNGYTFGSGTRLTVV.

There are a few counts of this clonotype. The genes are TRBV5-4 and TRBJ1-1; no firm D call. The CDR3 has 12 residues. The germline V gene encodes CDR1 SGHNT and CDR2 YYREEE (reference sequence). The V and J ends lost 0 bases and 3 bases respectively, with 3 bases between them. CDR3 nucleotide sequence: TGTGCCAGCAGCTTGGCAGACACTGAAGCTTTCTTT. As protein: CASSLADTEAFF.

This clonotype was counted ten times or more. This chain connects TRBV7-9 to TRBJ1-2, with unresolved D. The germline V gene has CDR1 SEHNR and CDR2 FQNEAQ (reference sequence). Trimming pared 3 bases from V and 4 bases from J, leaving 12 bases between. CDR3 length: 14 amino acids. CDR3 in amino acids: CASSFVQEIYGYTF. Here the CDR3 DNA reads TGTGCCAGCAGCTTTGTGCAGGAGATCTATGGCTACACCTTC.

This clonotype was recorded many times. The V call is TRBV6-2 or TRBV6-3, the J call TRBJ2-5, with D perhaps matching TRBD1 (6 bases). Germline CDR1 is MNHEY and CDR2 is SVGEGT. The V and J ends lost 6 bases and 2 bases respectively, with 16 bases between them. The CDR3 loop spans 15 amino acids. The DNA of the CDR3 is TGTGCCAGCAGATCAGACAGGCCGAGTCAAGAGACCCAGTACTTC. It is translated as CASRSDRPSQETQYF.

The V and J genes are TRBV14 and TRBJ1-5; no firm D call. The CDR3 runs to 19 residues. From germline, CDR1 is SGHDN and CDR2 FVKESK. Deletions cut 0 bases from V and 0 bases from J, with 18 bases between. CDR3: CASSQDTRPGSYSNQPQHF. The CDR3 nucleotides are TGTGCCAGCAGCCAAGATACTAGGCCAGGCTCATATAGCAATCAGCCCCAGCATTTT.

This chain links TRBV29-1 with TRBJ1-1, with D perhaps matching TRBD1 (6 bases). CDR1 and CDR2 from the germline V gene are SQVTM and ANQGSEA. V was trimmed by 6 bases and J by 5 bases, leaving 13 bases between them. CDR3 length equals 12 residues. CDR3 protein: CSVRGGVTEAFF. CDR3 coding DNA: TGCAGCGTCCGGGGGGGCGTGACTGAAGCTTTCTTT. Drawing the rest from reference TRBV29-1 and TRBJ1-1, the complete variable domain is SAVISQKPSRDICQRGTSLTIQCQVDSQVTMMFWYRQQPGQSLTLIATANQGSEATYESGFVIDKFPISRPNLTFSTLTVSNMSPEDSSIYLCSVRGGVTEAFFGQGTRLTVV.

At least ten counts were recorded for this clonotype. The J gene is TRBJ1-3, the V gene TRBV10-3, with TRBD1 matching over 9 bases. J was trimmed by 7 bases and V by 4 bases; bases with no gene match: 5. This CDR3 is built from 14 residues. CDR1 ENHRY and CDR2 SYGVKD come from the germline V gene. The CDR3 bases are TGTGCCATCAGTGGAACAGGGGGCCTCAACACCATATATTTT. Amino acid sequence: CAISGTGGLNTIYF.

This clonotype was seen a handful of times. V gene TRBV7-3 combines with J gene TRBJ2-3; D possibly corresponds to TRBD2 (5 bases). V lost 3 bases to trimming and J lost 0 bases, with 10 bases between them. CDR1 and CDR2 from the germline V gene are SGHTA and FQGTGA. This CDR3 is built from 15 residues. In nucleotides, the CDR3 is TGTGCCAGCAGCTTCGGGAAGCAAAGCACAGATACGCAGTATTTT. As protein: CASSFGKQSTDTQYF. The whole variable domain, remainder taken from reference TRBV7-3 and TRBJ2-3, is GAGVSQTPSNKVTEKGKYVELRCDPISGHTALYWYRQSLGQGPEFLIYFQGTGAADDSGLPNDRFFAVRPEGSVSTLKIQRTERGDSAVYLCASSFGKQSTDTQYFGPGTRLTVL.

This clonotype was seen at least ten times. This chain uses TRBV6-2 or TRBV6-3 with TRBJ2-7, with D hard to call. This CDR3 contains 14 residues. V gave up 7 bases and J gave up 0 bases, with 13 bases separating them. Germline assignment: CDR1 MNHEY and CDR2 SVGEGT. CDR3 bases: TGTGCCAGCAAAGACACACCCAGCTCCTACGAGCAGTACGTC. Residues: CASKDTPSSYEQYV.

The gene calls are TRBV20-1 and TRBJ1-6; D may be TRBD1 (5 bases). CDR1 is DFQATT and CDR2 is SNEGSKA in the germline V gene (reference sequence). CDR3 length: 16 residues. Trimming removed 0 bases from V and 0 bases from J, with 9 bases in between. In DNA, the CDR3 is TGCAGTGCTAGAGATCAGGGTGCCTCCTATAATTCACCCCTCCACTTT. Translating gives CSARDQGASYNSPLHF.

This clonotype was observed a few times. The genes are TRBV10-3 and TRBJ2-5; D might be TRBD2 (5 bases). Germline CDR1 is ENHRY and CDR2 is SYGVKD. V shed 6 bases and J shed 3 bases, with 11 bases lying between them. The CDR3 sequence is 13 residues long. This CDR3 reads CAIRLDWEETQYF. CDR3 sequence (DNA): TGTGCCATCAGGTTGGACTGGGAAGAGACCCAGTACTTC.

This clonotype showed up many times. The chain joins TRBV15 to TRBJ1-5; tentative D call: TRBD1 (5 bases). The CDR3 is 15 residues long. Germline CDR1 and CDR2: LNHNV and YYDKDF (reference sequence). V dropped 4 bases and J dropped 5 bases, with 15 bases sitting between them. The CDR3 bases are TGTGCCACCAGCACCACCCCCGGGGCCCATCAGCCCCAGCATTTT. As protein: CATSTTPGAHQPQHF. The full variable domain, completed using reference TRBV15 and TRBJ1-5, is DAMVIQNPRYQVTQFGKPVTLSCSQTLNHNVMYWYQQKSSQAPKLLFHYYDKDFNNEADTPDNFQSRRPNTSFCFLDIRSPGLGDTAMYLCATSTTPGAHQPQHFGDGTRLSIL.

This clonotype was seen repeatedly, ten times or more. As DNA, the CDR3 is TGTGCCAGCGGACTAGCGGGGGACACAGATACGCAGTATTTT. Encoded protein: CASGLAGDTDTQYF. This chain links TRBV28 with TRBJ2-3, with TRBD2 matching 13 bases. This CDR3 has 14 residues. V lost 8 bases, J lost 2 bases, and 1 base stayed unmatched. The germline CDR1 and CDR2 sequences are MDHEN and SYDVKM.

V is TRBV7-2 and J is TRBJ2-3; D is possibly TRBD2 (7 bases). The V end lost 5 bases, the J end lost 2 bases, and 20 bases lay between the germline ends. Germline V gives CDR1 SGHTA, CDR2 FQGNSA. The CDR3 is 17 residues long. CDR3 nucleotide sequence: TGTGCCAGCAGCCCCCCCTGGGGGGGGGCCGCCACAGATACGCAGTATTTT. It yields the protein CASSPPWGGAATDTQYF.

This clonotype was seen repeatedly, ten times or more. CDR3 nucleotides: TGCGCCAGCAGCTTGGTATCAAAACACAAGGGGAACACTGAAGCTTTCTTT. Translating gives CASSLVSKHKGNTEAFF. The rearrangement joins TRBV5-1 to TRBJ1-1; D is undetermined. The germline V gene has CDR1 SGHRS and CDR2 YFSETQ. Trimming took off 0 bases at V and 1 base at J, with 16 bases between the two ends. The CDR3 contains 17 residues.

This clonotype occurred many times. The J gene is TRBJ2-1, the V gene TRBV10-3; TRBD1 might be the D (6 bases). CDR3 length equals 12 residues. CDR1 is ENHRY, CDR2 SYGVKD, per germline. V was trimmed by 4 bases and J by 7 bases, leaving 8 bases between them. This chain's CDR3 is CAISVRGNEQFF. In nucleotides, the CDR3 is TGTGCCATCAGTGTTAGGGGGAATGAGCAGTTCTTC.

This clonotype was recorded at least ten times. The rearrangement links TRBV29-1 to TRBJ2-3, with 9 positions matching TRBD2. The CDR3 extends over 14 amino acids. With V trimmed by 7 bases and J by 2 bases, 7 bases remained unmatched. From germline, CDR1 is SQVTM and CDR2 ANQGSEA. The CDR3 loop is CSAWRGGVTDTQYF. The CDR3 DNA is TGCAGCGCCTGGCGGGGGGGCGTCACAGATACGCAGTATTTT.

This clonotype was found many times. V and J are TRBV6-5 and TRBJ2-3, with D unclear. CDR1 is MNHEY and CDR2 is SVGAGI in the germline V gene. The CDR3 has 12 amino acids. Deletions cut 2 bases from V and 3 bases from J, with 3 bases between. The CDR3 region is CASSYGTDTQYF. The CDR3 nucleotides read TGTGCCAGCAGTTACGGGACAGATACGCAGTATTTT.

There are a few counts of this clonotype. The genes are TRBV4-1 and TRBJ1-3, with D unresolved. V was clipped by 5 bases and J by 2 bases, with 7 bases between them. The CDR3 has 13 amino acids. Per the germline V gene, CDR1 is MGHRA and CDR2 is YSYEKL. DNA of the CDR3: TGCGCCAGCAGCTCCGCAGCTGGAAACACCATATATTTT. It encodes CASSSAAGNTIYF.

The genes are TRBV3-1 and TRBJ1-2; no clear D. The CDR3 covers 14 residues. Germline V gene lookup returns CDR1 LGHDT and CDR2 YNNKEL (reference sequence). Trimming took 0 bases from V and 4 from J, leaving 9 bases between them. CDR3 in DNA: TGTGCCAGCAGCCAAGATAACTCCTTCTATGGCTACACCTTC. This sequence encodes CASSQDNSFYGYTF.

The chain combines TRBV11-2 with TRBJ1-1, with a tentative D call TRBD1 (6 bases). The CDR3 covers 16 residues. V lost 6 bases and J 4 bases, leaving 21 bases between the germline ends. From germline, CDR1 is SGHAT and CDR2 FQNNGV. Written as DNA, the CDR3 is TGTGCCAGCAGATCTCTTCGTACAGGGCGAAGCACTGAAGCTTTCTTT. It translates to CASRSLRTGRSTEAFF.

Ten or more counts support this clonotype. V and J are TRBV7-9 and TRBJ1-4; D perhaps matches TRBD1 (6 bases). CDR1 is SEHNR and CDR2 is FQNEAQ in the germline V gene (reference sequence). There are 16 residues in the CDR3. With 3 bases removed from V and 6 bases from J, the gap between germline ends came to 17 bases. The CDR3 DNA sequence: TGTGCCAGCAGCTTCCCCCGGGACACTTCGGATGAAAAACTGTTTTTT. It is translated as CASSFPRDTSDEKLFF.